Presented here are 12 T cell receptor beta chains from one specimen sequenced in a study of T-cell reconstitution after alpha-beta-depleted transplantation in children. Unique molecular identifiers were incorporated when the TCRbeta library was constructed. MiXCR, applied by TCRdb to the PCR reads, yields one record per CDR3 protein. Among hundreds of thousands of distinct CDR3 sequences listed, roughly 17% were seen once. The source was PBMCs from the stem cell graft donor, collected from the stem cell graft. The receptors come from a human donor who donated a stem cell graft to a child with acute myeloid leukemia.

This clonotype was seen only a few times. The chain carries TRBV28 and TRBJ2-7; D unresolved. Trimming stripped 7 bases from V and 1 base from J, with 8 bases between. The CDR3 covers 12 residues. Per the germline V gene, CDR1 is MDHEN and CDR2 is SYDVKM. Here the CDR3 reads CASNSRSYEQYV. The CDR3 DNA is TGTGCCAGCAATTCTAGATCCTACGAGCAGTACGTC.

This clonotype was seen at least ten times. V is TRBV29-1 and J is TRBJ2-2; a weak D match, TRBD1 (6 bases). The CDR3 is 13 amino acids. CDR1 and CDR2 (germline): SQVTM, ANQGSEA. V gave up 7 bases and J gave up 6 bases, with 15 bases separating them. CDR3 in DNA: TGCAGCGCGTTACAGGGTGGGGCCGGGGAGCTGTTTTTT. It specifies CSALQGGAGELFF.

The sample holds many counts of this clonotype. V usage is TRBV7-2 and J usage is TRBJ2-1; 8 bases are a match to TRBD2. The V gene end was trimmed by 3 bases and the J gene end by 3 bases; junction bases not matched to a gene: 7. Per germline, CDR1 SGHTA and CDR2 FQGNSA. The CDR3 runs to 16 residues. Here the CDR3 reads CASSLYGGEFYNEQFF. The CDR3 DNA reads TGTGCCAGCAGCTTGTACGGGGGGGAATTCTACAATGAGCAGTTCTTC.

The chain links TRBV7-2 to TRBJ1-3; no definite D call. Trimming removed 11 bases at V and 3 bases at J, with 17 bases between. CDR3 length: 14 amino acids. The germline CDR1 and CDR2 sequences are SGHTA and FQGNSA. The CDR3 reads CAGLRTDLGNTIYF. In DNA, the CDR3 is TGTGCCGGCCTTCGGACGGACCTTGGAAACACCATATATTTT.

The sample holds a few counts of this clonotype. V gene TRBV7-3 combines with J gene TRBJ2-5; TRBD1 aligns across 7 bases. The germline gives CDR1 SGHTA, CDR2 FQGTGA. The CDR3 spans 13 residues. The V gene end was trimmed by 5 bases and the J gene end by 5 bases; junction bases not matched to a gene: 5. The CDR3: CASSQGGWETQYF. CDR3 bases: TGTGCCAGCAGCCAAGGGGGCTGGGAGACCCAGTACTTC.

The CDR3 protein is CASSWTGGAGEAFF. In DNA form, the CDR3 reads TGCGCCAGCAGCTGGACAGGGGGCGCGGGTGAAGCTTTCTTT. This chain uses TRBV5-1 with TRBJ1-1; 11 bases map to TRBD1. There are 14 residues in the CDR3. Germline CDR1 and CDR2: SGHRS and YFSETQ. Trimming removed 3 bases from V and 7 bases from J; junction bases left unmatched: 5.

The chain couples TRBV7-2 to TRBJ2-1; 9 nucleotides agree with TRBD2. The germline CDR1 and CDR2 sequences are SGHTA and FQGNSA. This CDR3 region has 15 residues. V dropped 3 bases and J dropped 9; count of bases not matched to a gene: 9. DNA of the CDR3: TGTGCCAGCAGCTTCGGGCGGGGGGGCCCGGGTGAGCAGTTCTTC. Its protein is CASSFGRGGPGEQFF.

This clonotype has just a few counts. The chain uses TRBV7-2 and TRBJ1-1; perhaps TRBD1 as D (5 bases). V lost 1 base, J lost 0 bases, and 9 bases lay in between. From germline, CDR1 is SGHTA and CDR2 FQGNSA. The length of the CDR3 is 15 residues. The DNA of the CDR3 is TGTGCCAGCAGCTTAGTAGAACAGGTGAACACTGAAGCTTTCTTT. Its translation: CASSLVEQVNTEAFF.

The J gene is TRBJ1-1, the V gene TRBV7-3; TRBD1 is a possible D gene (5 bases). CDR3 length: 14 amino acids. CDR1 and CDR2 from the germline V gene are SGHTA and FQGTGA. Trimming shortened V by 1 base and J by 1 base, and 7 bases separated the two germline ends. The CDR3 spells CASSLIGANTEAFF. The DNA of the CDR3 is TGTGCCAGCAGCTTAATAGGGGCGAACACTGAAGCTTTCTTT.

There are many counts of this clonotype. The DNA of the CDR3 is TGTGCCAGCAGCTTAGCAGGGGGCCTCGGCTATGGCTACACCTTC. This gives the protein CASSLAGGLGYGYTF. The chain recombines TRBV7-2 with TRBJ1-2, with TRBD1 matching over 7 bases. V lost 0 bases, J lost 4 bases, and 5 bases stayed unmatched. The germline gives CDR1 SGHTA, CDR2 FQGNSA. This CDR3 contains 15 residues.

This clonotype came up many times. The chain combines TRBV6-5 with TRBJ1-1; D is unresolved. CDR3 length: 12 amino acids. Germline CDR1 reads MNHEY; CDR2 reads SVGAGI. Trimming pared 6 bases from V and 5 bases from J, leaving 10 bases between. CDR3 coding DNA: TGTGCCAGCAGCCCCTATGGGACTGAAGCTTTCTTT. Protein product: CASSPYGTEAFF.

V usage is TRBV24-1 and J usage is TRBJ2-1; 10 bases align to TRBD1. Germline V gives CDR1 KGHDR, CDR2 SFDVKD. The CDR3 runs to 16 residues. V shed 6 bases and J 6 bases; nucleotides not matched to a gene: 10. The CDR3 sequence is CATSPGTGTGVNEQFF. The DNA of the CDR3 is TGTGCCACCAGTCCGGGAACGGGGACAGGGGTCAATGAGCAGTTCTTC.